Here is one T cell receptor (beta chain) with its context. Its antigen is still unknown. Clones were sequenced by immunoSEQ multiplex PCR, and TCRdb holds only the in-frame ones, with some missing. The data hold about 68,000 clones, with 85% to 90% observed a single time. The sample is drawn from a study of OX40 agonist ivuxolimab in advanced cancers. Study as a whole: Partial responses were achieved by three patients, of whom one had hepatocellular carcinoma and two had cutaneous melanoma. Points from the study as a whole: The specificity for antigen of the expanded peripheral T cells was not determined. Relative to CD4+, CD8+ T cells held more expanded clones on average.

The timepoints at which blood was sampled were baseline, cycle 4 day 1, and cycle 7 day 1. Germline CDR1 and CDR2: SGHAT and FQNNGV. V lost 5 bases, J lost 5 bases, and 17 bases lay in between. This CDR3 is built from 15 residues. This chain connects TRBV11-2 to TRBJ2-3, with D tentatively TRBD2 (6 bases). The specimen comprised CD4+ or CD8+ T cells sorted from blood, sampled in a trial of the OX40 agonist ivuxolimab. The receptor's source is an adult with an advanced solid tumor such as melanoma, head and neck, liver or kidney cancer. The CDR3 here is CASSQRAGRGDTQYF. The CDR3 bases are TGTGCCAGCAGCCAGCGGGCGGGGCGAGGAGATACGCAGTATTTT.